One and the same sample provided the 24 T cell receptor beta chains below, sequenced in a study of T-cell memory formation after mild COVID-19. One entry per CDR3 protein, called by TCRdb with MiXCR from the 5' RACE reads. The table shows 350,000 or so distinct CDR3 sequences, with over 10% occurring only once. What was sequenced was PBMCs or a T cell subset sorted from them (not recorded which). The origin of the receptors is a man between 18 and 35 years old who had mild COVID-19 (a few samples of this study predate the infection). Cell type and time point are not known.

Only a few counts were recorded for this clonotype. This chain connects TRBV7-6 to TRBJ2-5, with 8 positions matching TRBD1. Trimming took 5 bases from V and 4 from J; bases not matched to a gene: 9. Germline assignment: CDR1 SGHVS and CDR2 FNYEAQ. This CDR3 is 15 amino acids long. The CDR3 DNA reads TGTGCCAGCAGCCGACGGACAGGGTACCGAGAGACCCAGTACTTC. This codes for CASSRRTGYRETQYF.

This chain uses TRBV5-4 with TRBJ1-6, with 10 bases that match TRBD1. CDR1 SGHNT and CDR2 YYREEE come from the germline V gene (reference sequence). V lost 3 bases to trimming and J lost 6 bases; unmatched junction nucleotides: 0. CDR3 size: 14 residues. CDR3 loop: CASSWDRGNSPLHF. CDR3 sequence (DNA): TGTGCCAGCAGCTGGGACAGGGGTAATTCACCCCTCCACTTT. The full variable domain, completed using reference TRBV5-4 and TRBJ1-6, is ETGVTQSPTHLIKTRGQQVTLRCSSQSGHNTVSWYQQALGQGPQFIFQYYREEENGRGNFPPRFSGLQFPNYSSELNVNALELDDSALYLCASSWDRGNSPLHFGNGTRLTVT.

This clonotype occurred a few times. V is TRBV29-1 and J is TRBJ2-2, with D unclear. The CDR3 is 15 amino acids. V was clipped by 4 bases and J by 0 bases, with 12 bases between them. The germline V gene has CDR1 SQVTM and CDR2 ANQGSEA. The CDR3 loop reads CSVVEEIANTGELFF. The CDR3 DNA sequence: TGCAGCGTTGTAGAGGAGATCGCGAACACCGGGGAGCTGTTTTTT.

This clonotype was detected ten times or more. The chain couples TRBV5-1 to TRBJ2-7, with 10 positions matching TRBD1. The V segment lost 4 bases and the J segment 6 bases; nucleotides outside the gene matches: 4. CDR1 is SGHRS, CDR2 YFSETQ, per germline. There are 13 residues in the CDR3. Here the CDR3 DNA reads TGCGCCAGCAGCAAGGGGGACAGGGGCGAGCAGTACGTC. Protein: CASSKGDRGEQYV.

In its sample, this clonotype was seen a few times. V usage is TRBV12-3 or TRBV12-4 and J usage is TRBJ2-5, with 10 nucleotides matching TRBD2. V shed 5 bases and J 5 bases; nucleotides not matched to a gene: 14. The CDR3 is made up of 17 amino acids. CDR3 amino acids: CASSPPTSGVEGETQYF. The CDR3 DNA sequence: TGTGCCAGCAGTCCCCCCACTAGCGGGGTCGAGGGGGAGACCCAGTACTTC.

This clonotype was observed a handful of times. The chain employs TRBV7-2 and TRBJ2-3; the D gene could be TRBD1 or TRBD2 (6 bases each). The V end was cut by 8 bases, the J end by 2 bases, with 23 bases between. The germline V gene encodes CDR1 SGHTA and CDR2 FQGNSA. CDR3 size: 17 residues. CDR3 loop: CASGSRPRGAPTDTQYF. The CDR3 region has the DNA TGTGCCAGCGGATCAAGACCGAGGGGGGCGCCCACAGATACGCAGTATTTT.

This clonotype showed up just a few times. The chain is built from TRBV6-5 and TRBJ1-5, with TRBD1 identical over 8 bases. Germline trimming cut 6 bases from V and 5 bases from J; bases unmatched to any gene: 6. The CDR3 totals 14 residues. Germline CDR1 MNHEY, CDR2 SVGAGI. The DNA for the CDR3 is TGTGCCAGCAGCGTGACAGGGGTCGATCAGCCCCAGCATTTT. It yields the protein CASSVTGVDQPQHF.

This clonotype was recorded many times. J is TRBJ1-1 and V is TRBV5-1; possible D gene TRBD1, 6 bases. The CDR3 runs to 14 residues. The germline V and J ends were trimmed by 4 bases and 4 bases, with 14 bases remaining between them. Germline lookup yields CDR1 SGHRS and CDR2 YFSETQ. In nucleotides, the CDR3 is TGCGCCAGCAGCATACAGGGAGGCGGCACTGAAGCTTTCTTT. Translating it yields CASSIQGGGTEAFF.

Only one count was recorded for this clonotype. The chain is built from TRBV7-9 and TRBJ2-7; D gene unclear. The CDR3 sequence is 13 residues long. Germline V gene lookup returns CDR1 SEHNR and CDR2 FQNEAQ (reference sequence). V lost 1 base to trimming and J lost 5 bases, with 9 bases between them. The CDR3, as DNA: TGTGCCAGCAGCTTAGAGTTTAGTAACGAGCAGTACTTC. Protein sequence: CASSLEFSNEQYF.

This clonotype was seen at least ten times. The rearrangement joins TRBV7-3 to TRBJ1-1; D is possibly TRBD1 (6 bases). The CDR3 has 16 residues. Germline V lookup: CDR1 SGHTA, CDR2 FQGTGA. Trimming removed 2 bases at V and 4 bases at J, with 17 bases between. For the CDR3, the DNA is TGTGCCAGCAGCTTATATCTCATTGACAGGACCACTGAAGCTTTCTTT. Translated, it gives CASSLYLIDRTTEAFF.

The chain recombines TRBV12-3 or TRBV12-4 with TRBJ1-2, with D perhaps TRBD1 (6 bases). The CDR3 spans 13 residues. Between the trimmed V and J ends, which lost 2 bases and 8 bases, there was a span of 12 bases. In DNA, the CDR3 is TGTGCCAGCAGTTTAACGGCTACAGGGGGCTACACCTTC. Translating it yields CASSLTATGGYTF.

J is TRBJ2-3 and V is TRBV20-1; D unclear. There are 11 residues in the CDR3. V lost 3 bases and J lost 5, with 6 bases in between. Germline CDR1 is DFQATT and CDR2 is SNEGSKA (reference sequence). For the CDR3, the DNA is TGCAGTGCTAGGAACGGAGATACGCAGTATTTT. Translating gives CSARNGDTQYF.

This clonotype was picked up a small number of times. V usage is TRBV24-1 and J usage is TRBJ1-3; the D is unclear. The CDR3 has 15 residues. Germline CDR1 and CDR2: KGHDR and SFDVKD. Deletions cut 4 bases from V and 2 bases from J, with 11 bases between. The CDR3 loop is CATSDPTDTGNTIYF. In DNA form, the CDR3 reads TGTGCCACCAGTGACCCGACCGATACTGGAAACACCATATATTTT.

V and J are TRBV7-9 and TRBJ2-5; 8 positions agree with TRBD1. J was trimmed by 0 bases and V by 0 bases; bases with no gene match: 6. This CDR3 region has 17 residues. Germline V gene data show CDR1 as SEHNR and CDR2 as FQNEAQ (reference sequence). The DNA for the CDR3 is TGTGCCAGCAGCTTAGCCGGACAGGGAGCGTACCAAGAGACCCAGTACTTC. Translation gives CASSLAGQGAYQETQYF.

This clonotype was recorded a few times. V gene TRBV4-1 combines with J gene TRBJ1-6; D gene uncertain. The CDR3 runs to 16 residues. Germline assignment: CDR1 MGHRA and CDR2 YSYEKL. The V end lost 1 base, the J end lost 7 bases, and 14 bases lay between the germline ends. The CDR3 coding sequence is TGCGCCAGCAGCCAAGGTGTGGGTTATAGCAATTCACCCCTCCACTTT. It codes for CASSQGVGYSNSPLHF.

The gene calls are TRBV6-2 or TRBV6-3 and TRBJ2-5; weak D call: TRBD2 (5 bases). Per germline, CDR1 MNHEY and CDR2 SVGEGT. CDR3 size: 15 residues. V lost 1 base, J lost 5 bases, and 14 bases lay in between. The CDR3 here is CASSYFSTSVETQYF. The CDR3 region has the DNA TGTGCCAGCAGTTACTTCTCTACTAGTGTGGAGACCCAGTACTTC.

This clonotype was observed a handful of times. This chain joins TRBV3-1 and TRBJ1-1, with unresolved D. CDR3 length: 15 amino acids. The germline V and J ends were trimmed by 1 base and 4 bases, with 13 bases remaining between them. Germline V gives CDR1 LGHDT, CDR2 YNNKEL (reference sequence). The CDR3 loop reads CASSQAWVGVTEAFF. Written as DNA, the CDR3 is TGTGCCAGCAGCCAAGCCTGGGTCGGAGTCACTGAAGCTTTCTTT.

This clonotype has only a few counts. The rearrangement links TRBV7-8 to TRBJ1-2; the D is unclear. Deletions cut 2 bases from V and 3 bases from J, with 10 bases between. Germline loops: CDR1 SGHVS, CDR2 FQNEAQ. CDR3 length equals 14 residues. CDR3 nucleotides: TGTGCCAGCAGCTTACGCCGCTTGGACTATGGCTACACCTTC. Protein product: CASSLRRLDYGYTF. Variable domain in full (rest from reference TRBV7-8 and TRBJ1-2): GAGVSQSPRYKVAKRGQDVALRCDPISGHVSLFWYQQALGQGPEFLTYFQNEAQLDKSGLPSDRFFAERPEGSVSTLKIQRTQQEDSAVYLCASSLRRLDYGYTFGSGTRLTVV.

This clonotype was seen a few times. This chain uses TRBV21-1 with TRBJ2-3; the D call TRBD2 from the table was never checked on the DNA. TRBV21-1 is given as a pseudogene. There are 14 residues in the CDR3. CDR3: CASSKGGSTDTQYF. The CDR3 bases are TGTGCCAGCAGCAAAGGAGGGAGCACAGATACGCAGTATTTT.

In this sample, this clonotype turned up a few times. The gene calls are TRBV20-1 and TRBJ2-1; 10 nucleotides align to TRBD2. Per the germline V gene, CDR1 is DFQATT and CDR2 is SNEGSKA (reference sequence). The CDR3 is 14 residues long. J gave up 4 bases and V 6 bases, and 6 bases lay outside the gene matches. The CDR3 DNA is TGCAGTGCACCCGGACTAGCGGAATACAATGAGCAGTTCTTC. It codes for CSAPGLAEYNEQFF.

This clonotype was detected many times. The V and J genes are TRBV7-2 and TRBJ1-4; D call uncertain. The ends were cut back, 2 bases at V and 1 base at J, with 17 bases in the middle. CDR1 SGHTA and CDR2 FQGNSA come from the germline V gene. The CDR3 has 18 residues. The chain's CDR3 is CASSLISGTYGTNEKLFF. The CDR3 bases are TGTGCCAGCAGCTTAATATCCGGTACATATGGAACTAATGAAAAACTGTTTTTT.

V is TRBV12-3 or TRBV12-4 and J is TRBJ2-7; D is tentatively TRBD1 or TRBD2 (5 bases each). CDR3 length: 14 amino acids. Trimming cost V 7 bases and J 0 bases, with 13 bases left between them. CDR3 sequence (DNA): TGTGCCAGCAACAAACTAGGGGCCTCCTACGAGCAGTACTTC. Protein: CASNKLGASYEQYF.

This chain joins TRBV7-2 and TRBJ2-1; 8 nucleotides match TRBD2. Germline V gives CDR1 SGHTA, CDR2 FQGNSA. V lost 7 bases to trimming and J lost 5 bases; unmatched junction nucleotides: 10. The CDR3 is 15 amino acids. CDR3 nucleotide sequence: TGTGCCAGCACCCTGGGGGGGCGGGGGGACAATGAGCAGTTCTTC. It translates to CASTLGGRGDNEQFF.

The V call is TRBV11-3, the J call TRBJ2-1; D may correspond to TRBD1 or TRBD2 (6 bases each). The CDR3 runs 16 residues. The V end was cut by 5 bases, the J end by 7 bases, with 21 bases between. Germline-derived CDR1 and CDR2 are SGHNT and YENEEA. The CDR3, as DNA: TGTGCCAGCAGCATCCTTAAAGTAGGGGGGCCAAATGAGCAGTTCTTC. Encoded protein: CASSILKVGGPNEQFF.